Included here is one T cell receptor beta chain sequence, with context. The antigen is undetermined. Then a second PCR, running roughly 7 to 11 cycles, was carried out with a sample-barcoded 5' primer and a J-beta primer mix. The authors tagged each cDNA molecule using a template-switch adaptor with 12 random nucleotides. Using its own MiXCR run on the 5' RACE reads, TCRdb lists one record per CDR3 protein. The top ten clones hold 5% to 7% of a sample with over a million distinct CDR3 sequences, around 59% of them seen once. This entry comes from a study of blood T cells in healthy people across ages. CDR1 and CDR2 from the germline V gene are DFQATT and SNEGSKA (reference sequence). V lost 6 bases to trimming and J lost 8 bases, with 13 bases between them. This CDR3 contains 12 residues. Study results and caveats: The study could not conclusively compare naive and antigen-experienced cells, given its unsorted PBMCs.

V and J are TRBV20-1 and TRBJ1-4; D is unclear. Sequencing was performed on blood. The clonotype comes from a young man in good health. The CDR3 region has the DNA TGCAGTGCCGCCATCGTCCGGGAAAAACTGTTTTTT. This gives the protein CSAAIVREKLFF.